The clone carrying this T cell receptor (beta chain) was observed many times. The sample belongs to a study of Graves' ophthalmopathy and Graves' hyperthyroidism. The CDR3 is 12 amino acids. Trimming cost V 6 bases and J 3 bases, with 12 bases left between them. Germline-derived CDR1 and CDR2 are DFQATT and SNEGSKA (reference sequence). Amplified TCR beta CDR3 regions were obtained using RNA transcripts as template. The workflow started with a first-round RT-PCR run with HTBI primers and then moved on to a second-round multiplex PCR. TCRdb itself ran the multiplex PCR reads through MiXCR, one entry per CDR3 protein. The table records roughly 230,000 distinct CDR3 sequences, 20% to 25% of them present only once.

The gene calls are TRBV20-1 and TRBJ2-7; D perhaps matches TRBD2 (6 bases). What was sequenced was peripheral blood. The clonotype was recovered from a woman between 45 and 60 years old with Graves' ophthalmopathy. CDR3 region: CSAQQGLYEQYF. Here the CDR3 DNA reads TGCAGTGCCCAGCAGGGACTCTACGAGCAGTACTTC.